Here is one TCR beta chain with its context. No antigen is known for it. Per germline, CDR1 MDHEN and CDR2 SYDVKM. The CDR3 has 14 residues. Trimming left V 7 bases short and J 9 bases short, with 19 bases between. The data originate from a study of graft-versus-host responses after intestinal transplantation. Study summary: All of the recipients had induction that used anti-thymocyte globulin, then tacrolimus and steroids for three to four years.

Clones were read by immunoSEQ multiplex PCR, and TCRdb kept only the in-frame ones, dropping some. The table lists about 94,000 clones, 91% of them singletons. The chain combines TRBV28 with TRBJ1-5, with TRBD1 as a possible D gene (5 bases). This material consisted of unstimulated CD8+ T cells sorted from spleen or lymph node cells, taken before intestinal transplant. This sequence originates from a human donor who received an intestinal transplant. The CDR3 reads CASTYWEGTGPQHF. The CDR3 region has the DNA TGTGCCAGCACCTACTGGGAGGGGACGGGGCCCCAGCATTTT.